This T cell receptor beta chain came from a study of identifying expanded T cells in peripheral blood. General observations from the study: Technical replicates showed about 1.1 changed clones; approximately 2 weeks roughly 16; four weeks 19. Clone count variance between roughly 2-week samples rose with total template count.

About this clone itself: The antigen remains unidentified.

Germline V gives CDR1 SNHLY, CDR2 FYNNEI. There are 15 residues in the CDR3. The ends were cut back, 5 bases at V and 7 bases at J, with 15 bases in the middle. No infections or other immune events were documented during collection. The assay was immunoSEQ multiplex PCR, and TCRdb's table has in-frame clones only and misses some. The table lists about 85,000 clones, roughly 91% of them singletons, with roughly 19% in the top ten. The source is a person between 18 and 75 years old in good health. The chain uses TRBV2 and TRBJ1-6; unclear D gene. Sequencing input: blood. The CDR3 DNA follows: TGTGCCAGCAGTACCTACCAGCGGCCCAATTCACCCCTCCACTTT. It codes for CASSTYQRPNSPLHF.